Listed below are T cell receptor beta chains from one sample, sequenced in a study of shared clonotypes between healthy human individuals. Some clones are missing from TCRdb's copy, which holds only in-frame ones; the method was immunoSEQ multiplex PCR. The sample has around 2,000,000 clones; around 93% are singletons. Source material: naive CD8+ T cells from PBMCs. All receptors derive from a man in his late teens or twenties in good health. Some clones in this sample may be carry-over from other donors' samples. CDR3s include the opening cysteine and the closing phenylalanine or tryptophan. Fields, in order: V gene, CDR3 protein.

V gene: TRBV9; CDR3 protein: CASSASLTSGKNIQYF
V gene: TRBV28; CDR3 protein: CASREDLSGQRSYEQYF
V gene: TRBV28; CDR3 protein: CASSDRGLGNQPQHF
V gene: TRBV27; CDR3 protein: CASSLRGGPLSYEQYF
V gene: TRBV6-1; CDR3 protein: CASKGRGEAFF
V gene: TRBV9; CDR3 protein: CASRGGGTDTQYF
V gene: TRBV6-5; CDR3 protein: CASSFLPGTGNETQYF
V gene: TRBV28; CDR3 protein: CASGAGEGDTEAFF
V gene: TRBV19; CDR3 protein: CASRLPNNYGYTF
V gene: TRBV10-3; CDR3 protein: CAISERMQDAGYGYTF
V gene: TRBV19; CDR3 protein: CASSPRTRSYNEQFF
V gene: TRBV4-1; CDR3 protein: CASSQDGTAKFNQPQHF
V gene: TRBV30; CDR3 protein: CAWSSDTYEQYF
V gene: TRBV4-1; CDR3 protein: CASSQDDFGTGGVVITEAFF
V gene: TRBV27; CDR3 protein: CASSWDSRYNEQFF
V gene: TRBV7-8; CDR3 protein: CASSLLEGGNEQFF
V gene: TRBV10-2; CDR3 protein: CASNDWGGELFF
V gene: TRBV10-3; CDR3 protein: CAISESGGTGYEQYF
V gene: TRBV7-8; CDR3 protein: CASSPNPGGATNEKLFF
V gene: TRBV19; CDR3 protein: CARATAGAALDTQYF
V gene: TRBV7-6; CDR3 protein: CASKMGGGSYEQYF
V gene: TRBV9; CDR3 protein: CASSVGRPSGANVLTF
V gene: TRBV7-8; CDR3 protein: CASSLFKNTGELFF
V gene: TRBV6-5; CDR3 protein: CASSYSGTGYEQYF